The 24 T cell receptor beta chains listed next were all sequenced from one sample in a study of molecular identifiers for immune sequencing clone quantification. Each CDR3 protein gets one entry after TCRdb re-called the PCR reads with MiXCR. This table has about 630,000 distinct CDR3 sequences, less than 30% appearing once. Sequencing used naive CD8+ T cells from blood, with Jurkat cell RNA spiked in. Described subset: FACS-sorted CD8+CD4-CCR7+CD45RA+ naive T cells. The receptors were sampled from a human donor in good health. Some libraries in this study had Jurkat cell RNA spiked in.

Ten or more counts support this clonotype. This chain uses TRBV15 with TRBJ2-7; tentatively, D is TRBD2 (5 bases). Germline V gives CDR1 LNHNV, CDR2 YYDKDF (reference sequence). V was trimmed by 0 bases and J by 5 bases, leaving 8 bases between them. The CDR3 spans 13 residues. The CDR3 is CATSRDRGNEQYF. The CDR3 bases are TGTGCCACCAGCAGAGATCGGGGTAACGAGCAGTACTTC.

This clonotype has more than one count but fewer than ten. V gene TRBV6-2 or TRBV6-3 combines with J gene TRBJ1-5; D may be TRBD1 (5 bases). V was shortened by 6 bases and J by 5 bases, with 20 bases between the two germline ends. The CDR3 extends over 16 amino acids. The germline V gene has CDR1 MNHEY and CDR2 SVGEGT. DNA for the CDR3: TGTGCCAGCAGATCCCAGGTCGGTGCGGGGCATCAGCCCCAGCATTTT. Amino acid sequence: CASRSQVGAGHQPQHF.

Many counts were recorded for this clonotype. The chain has TRBV9 and TRBJ2-5; D not resolved. V was pared by 0 bases and J by 3 bases, with 3 bases between. Germline CDR1 is SGDLS and CDR2 is YYNGEE. The CDR3 totals 12 residues. CDR3 sequence (DNA): TGTGCCAGCAGCGTAGGGGAAGAGACCCAGTACTTC. Its translation: CASSVGEETQYF. Drawing the rest from reference TRBV9 and TRBJ2-5, the complete variable domain is DSGVTQTPKHLITATGQRVTLRCSPRSGDLSVYWYQQSLDQGLQFLIQYYNGEERAKGNILERFSAQQFPDLHSELNLSSLELGDSALYFCASSVGEETQYFGPGTRLLVL.

The genes are TRBV5-5 and TRBJ2-7, with 9 bases aligning to TRBD2. Trimming at V came to 4 bases and at J to 2 bases, leaving 7 bases not matched to a gene. Germline-derived CDR1 and CDR2 are SGHKS and YYEKEE (reference sequence). The CDR3 is 15 residues long. CDR3 nucleotides: TGTGCCAGCAGCGTCGGACTAGCGTCCACCTACGAGCAGTACTTC. This gives the protein CASSVGLASTYEQYF. Variable domain in full (rest from reference TRBV5-5 and TRBJ2-7): DAGVTQSPTHLIKTRGQQVTLRCSPISGHKSVSWYQQVLGQGPQFIFQYYEKEERGRGNFPDRFSARQFPNYSSELNVNALLLGDSALYLCASSVGLASTYEQYFGPGTRLTVT.

This clonotype was seen ten or more times. V and J are TRBV29-1 and TRBJ2-3; D tentatively fits TRBD1 or TRBD2 (6 bases each). Germline CDR1 and CDR2: SQVTM and ANQGSEA. This CDR3 comprises 17 residues. The V and J ends lost 7 bases and 2 bases respectively, with 25 bases between them. CDR3 in DNA: TGCAGCGCTGATGTGGGGGGCAACAACCCGTTCACAGATACGCAGTATTTT. This codes for CSADVGGNNPFTDTQYF.

This clonotype was seen at least ten times. Sequence at one end of the junction differs from germline and may be a read error. The chain joins TRBV27 to TRBJ2-3; D is undetermined. The CDR3 has 12 residues. Germline lookup yields CDR1 MNHEY and CDR2 SMNVEV (reference sequence). The CDR3 bases are TGTGCCAGCAGTGTATCCCAAGATACGCAGTATTTT. Amino acid sequence: CASSVSQDTQYF.

For this clonotype: A read error is possible here, since a much larger clone lies one base away. The CDR3 region is CASSLEMGASGYTIYF. The CDR3 nucleotides are TGCGCCAGCAGCTTGGAAATGGGGGCCTCTGGATACACCATATATTTT. This chain uses TRBV5-1 with TRBJ1-3; tentative D call: TRBD1 (6 bases). CDR3 size: 16 residues. From germline, CDR1 is SGHRS and CDR2 YFSETQ.

The V call is TRBV7-2, the J call TRBJ1-5, with TRBD1 as a possible D gene (5 bases). The CDR3 is 15 amino acids. Germline assignment: CDR1 SGHTA and CDR2 FQGNSA. V lost 3 bases and J 4 bases, leaving 13 bases between the germline ends. The CDR3 protein is CASSFFTGTNQPQHF. The CDR3 DNA sequence: TGTGCCAGCAGCTTCTTTACGGGGACTAATCAGCCCCAGCATTTT.

The chain is built from TRBV9 and TRBJ1-1; D perhaps matches TRBD1 (6 bases). V lost 5 bases and J 9 bases, leaving 26 bases between the germline ends. The CDR3 covers 16 residues. Germline V gene sequence: CDR1 SGDLS, CDR2 YYNGEE. CDR3 bases: TGTGCCAGCAGTCCCCAGGGGAAAACAGAGGCAACTAAAGCTTTCTTT. It translates to CASSPQGKTEATKAFF.

For this clonotype: This sequence may be a read error, since a much larger clone differs from it by one base. This chain links TRBV9 with TRBJ1-1; D call uncertain. CDR1 and CDR2 (germline): SGDLS, YYNGEE. The CDR3 runs 13 residues. Trimming shortened V by 6 bases and J by 0 bases, and 9 bases separated the two germline ends. The CDR3 DNA is TGTGCCAGCAATCGAGGAATGAACACTGAAGCTTTCTTT. Translated: CASNRGMNTEAFF.

This clonotype was observed at least ten times. The chain has TRBV4-1 and TRBJ2-7, with TRBD2 identical over 7 bases. The V segment lost 4 bases and the J segment 7 bases; nucleotides outside the gene matches: 7. Germline V lookup: CDR1 MGHRA, CDR2 YSYEKL. This CDR3 contains 13 residues. The CDR3: CASSPGLPGEQYF. The CDR3 coding sequence is TGCGCCAGCAGCCCGGGACTACCCGGAGAGCAGTACTTC.

In the case of this clonotype: A much more abundant neighbour one base away suggests this may be a read error. This chain connects TRBV29-1 to TRBJ1-3; D is unclear. CDR3 length: 11 residues. CDR1 and CDR2 from the germline V gene are SQVTM and ANQGSEA. CDR3 loop: CSVDSGDTIYF. The DNA for the CDR3 is TGCAGCGTCGACTCTGGAGACACCATATATTTT.

This clonotype was picked up a small number of times. This chain connects TRBV4-2 to TRBJ2-2; the D gene is possibly TRBD2 (6 bases). The CDR3 loop spans 18 amino acids. Germline values: CDR1 LGHNA, CDR2 YNFKEQ. Trimming took off 0 bases at V and 0 bases at J, with 14 bases between the two ends. The CDR3 nucleotides are TGTGCCAGCAGCCAAGATTTGGGTAGCGGCGCGAACACCGGGGAGCTGTTTTTT. Translation gives CASSQDLGSGANTGELFF.

This clonotype showed up just a few times. The chain carries TRBV29-1 and TRBJ2-1; 8 positions agree with TRBD1. Looked up from germline, CDR1 is SQVTM and CDR2 is ANQGSEA. The CDR3 runs to 14 residues. The J segment lost 7 bases and the V segment lost 4 bases, leaving 9 bases of the junction unmatched. DNA of the CDR3: TGCAGCGTTGTCCGGGACAGGAACCGGAATGAGCAGTTCTTC. This codes for CSVVRDRNRNEQFF.

This clonotype has ten or more counts. The genes are TRBV30 and TRBJ2-6, with 8 bases aligning to TRBD1. CDR3 length: 17 amino acids. The ends lost 1 base at V and 1 base at J; junction bases unmatched: 6. Germline assignment: CDR1 GTSNPN and CDR2 SVGIG (reference sequence). The CDR3: CAWSAGQGLSGANVLTF. CDR3 bases: TGTGCCTGGAGTGCCGGACAGGGTTTATCTGGGGCCAACGTCCTGACTTTC.

This clonotype was counted between two and nine times. J is TRBJ2-5 and V is TRBV6-9, with D perhaps assigned TRBD1 or TRBD2 (6 bases each). V was trimmed by 5 bases and J by 1 base, leaving 14 bases between them. The CDR3 is 15 residues long. CDR1 is MNHGY and CDR2 is SVAAGI in the germline V gene. CDR3: CASSNDKGGQETQYF. The CDR3 bases are TGTGCCAGCAGTAACGACAAGGGGGGCCAAGAGACCCAGTACTTC.

At least ten counts were recorded for this clonotype. The chain has TRBV7-6 and TRBJ1-6; D is possibly TRBD1 (5 bases). The CDR3 runs 13 residues. V gave up 4 bases and J gave up 10 bases, with 11 bases separating them. In germline, CDR1 is SGHVS, CDR2 FNYEAQ. The CDR3 region has the DNA TGTGCCAGCAGCTCACGGGGGTTCTCACCCCTCCACTTT. Translating it yields CASSSRGFSPLHF.

The rearrangement joins TRBV30 to TRBJ2-7, with D hard to call. The CDR3 runs 12 residues. Germline lookup yields CDR1 GTSNPN and CDR2 SVGIG (reference sequence). Trimming shortened V by 0 bases and J by 6 bases, and 9 bases separated the two germline ends. CDR3 region: CAWSVLGGEQYF. The CDR3 coding sequence is TGTGCCTGGAGTGTATTGGGTGGCGAGCAGTACTTC.

This clonotype showed up many times. This chain joins TRBV7-2 and TRBJ1-5; perhaps TRBD1 as D (6 bases). Trimming stripped 2 bases from V and 6 bases from J, with 14 bases between. The CDR3 covers 15 residues. Germline V lookup: CDR1 SGHTA, CDR2 FQGNSA. DNA of the CDR3: TGTGCCAGCAGCTTATTGGAGGGGGAATCTCAGCCCCAGCATTTT. Translation gives CASSLLEGESQPQHF.

This clonotype has more than one count but fewer than ten. V is TRBV19 and J is TRBJ1-6; D may be TRBD1 (6 bases). The ends were cut back, 5 bases at V and 10 bases at J, with 18 bases in the middle. CDR1 and CDR2 from the germline V gene are LNHDA and SQIVND (reference sequence). This CDR3 is built from 15 residues. The CDR3 region is CASSLRQELRSPLHF. CDR3 coding DNA: TGTGCCAGTAGTCTCCGACAGGAACTCAGGTCACCCCTCCACTTT.

Comments on this clonotype: One end of the junction varies from germline; a read error may be responsible. J is TRBJ2-5 and V is TRBV7-8, with a tentative D call TRBD2 (6 bases). Germline lookup yields CDR1 SGHVS and CDR2 FQNEAQ. The CDR3 extends over 17 amino acids. The CDR3 sequence is CASSPIGWGGVQEAQYF. DNA of the CDR3: TGTGCCAGCAGCCCCATCGGGTGGGGCGGGGTCCAAGAGGCCCAGTACTTC.

A word on this clonotype: Sequence at one end of the junction differs from germline and may be a read error. The CDR3 protein is CAWSVDLAETGELIF. CDR3 sequence (DNA): TGTGCCTGGAGTGTCGATCTAGCGGAAACCGGGGAGCTGATTTTT. The chain links TRBV30 to TRBJ2-2; 7 nucleotides agree with TRBD2. CDR1 is GTSNPN and CDR2 is SVGIG in the germline V gene (reference sequence). The CDR3 is 15 residues long.

In its sample, this clonotype was seen many times. The rearrangement joins TRBV28 to TRBJ2-5; D uncertain. The CDR3 is 14 amino acids. Germline CDR1 reads MDHEN; CDR2 reads SYDVKM. Trimming removed 5 bases at V and 2 bases at J, with 12 bases between. The CDR3: CASSDLTIQETQYF. The DNA of the CDR3 is TGTGCCAGCAGTGATCTCACGATACAAGAGACCCAGTACTTC.

The V call is TRBV5-5, the J call TRBJ2-7, with D perhaps TRBD1 (6 bases). The V gene's germline CDR1 is SGHKS and CDR2 YYEKEE (reference sequence). Between the trimmed V and J ends, which lost 0 bases and 0 bases, there was a span of 10 bases. CDR3 length equals 15 residues. The CDR3: CASSLGQALSYEQYF. The CDR3 DNA reads as TGTGCCAGCAGCTTGGGACAGGCCCTCTCCTACGAGCAGTACTTC.